This T cell receptor beta chain was obtained from a study of human T cells and chemical hapten exposure. TCRdb reprocessed the RACE reads via MiXCR and lists one record per CDR3 protein. The sample gives roughly 50,000 distinct CDR3 sequences, approximately 9.9% of which show up once; 15% to 20% is in the top ten. Noted time point: patch test 3, about 24 weeks after DPC sensitization. Described treatment: therapeutic diphenylcyclopropenone sensitization with weekly scalp DPC. Study-wide findings and caveats: There was a positive correlation between PT1 expanded TCR counts and patch test score. Large CDR3 similarity clusters arose significantly more often from expanded TCRs than from controls. Donors had alopecia, so their immune response may differ from healthy people's. The number of TCRs over 1 in 1000 frequency stayed unchanged after DPC.

Concerning this clonotype: Its antigen is not identified.

CDR3 length equals 18 residues. After removal of 4 bases from V and 9 bases from J, the junction contained 21 bases not matched to a gene. Looked up from germline, CDR1 is SGHDT and CDR2 is YYEEEE. This TCR derives from a woman in her 40s with alopecia areata. Some clones in this sample may be carry-over from other donors' samples. The chain carries TRBV5-6 and TRBJ2-1; 8 positions match TRBD2. The starting material was whole blood, obtained in connection with sensitization to the hapten diphenylcyclopropenone (DPC). The CDR3 bases are TGTGCCAGCAGCCGGCCAGGCTCGGGGGGGCTCCTTACCAGTGAGCAGTTCTTC. It yields the protein CASSRPGSGGLLTSEQFF.